The 31 T cell receptor beta chains in this list originate from one sample, sequenced in a study of T cell changes during pregnancy in multiple sclerosis. TCRdb keeps only in-frame clones here, not all; method: immunoSEQ multiplex PCR. The data show just under 65,000 clones, with less than 95% seen just once and roughly 2.2% held by the top ten. Specimen: peripheral blood, collected in the second trimester of pregnancy. The receptors here all came from a female donor in good health, enrolled as a control in a pregnancy study.

The chain links TRBV5-1 to TRBJ2-7; TRBD2 might be the D (5 bases). The CDR3 runs 13 residues. Looked up from germline, CDR1 is SGHRS and CDR2 is YFSETQ. V was clipped by 1 base and J by 4 bases, with 9 bases between them. Here the CDR3 reads CASSLLSGYEQYF. The CDR3 DNA sequence: TGCGCCAGCAGCTTGTTATCGGGGTACGAGCAGTACTTC. Looking up the rest from reference TRBV5-1 and TRBJ2-7 gives the full variable domain: KAGVTQTPRYLIKTRGQQVTLSCSPISGHRSVSWYQQTPGQGLQFLFEYFSETQRNKGNFPGRFSGRQFSNSRSEMNVSTLELGDSALYLCASSLLSGYEQYFGPGTRLTVT.

The rearrangement uses TRBV6-1 and TRBJ1-1, with D uncertain. The CDR3 extends over 15 amino acids. Germline V gene sequence: CDR1 MNHNS, CDR2 SASEGT. V lost 6 bases, J lost 0 bases, and 14 bases lay in between. The CDR3 spells CASRGRMVMNTEAFF. CDR3 nucleotide sequence: TGTGCCAGCAGAGGCAGGATGGTAATGAACACTGAAGCTTTCTTT.

This clone was seen once. The chain links TRBV7-8 to TRBJ1-3; D unresolved. V gave up 5 bases and J gave up 0 bases, with 20 bases separating them. Germline V gene data show CDR1 as SGHVS and CDR2 as FQNEAQ. The CDR3 covers 18 residues. CDR3 sequence reads: CASSQVVGRTHSGNTIYF. Written as DNA, the CDR3 is TGTGCCAGCAGCCAGGTAGTGGGCCGTACGCACTCTGGAAACACCATATATTTT.

The chain recombines TRBV7-8 with TRBJ2-5; 9 bases are shared with TRBD2. V shed 5 bases and J 5 bases; nucleotides not matched to a gene: 15. Germline-derived CDR1 and CDR2 are SGHVS and FQNEAQ. CDR3 length: 17 residues. The CDR3 region is CASSPSTASGDGETQYF. CDR3 DNA: TGTGCCAGCAGCCCATCCACCGCTAGCGGGGATGGGGAGACCCAGTACTTC.

This clone was picked up one time. The chain links TRBV15 to TRBJ1-2; 7 positions match TRBD1. Looked up from germline, CDR1 is LNHNV and CDR2 is YYDKDF (reference sequence). This CDR3 has 14 residues. Trimming removed 5 bases from V and 1 base from J; junction bases left unmatched: 4. The CDR3 sequence is CATSQGVVNYGYTF. As DNA, the CDR3 is TGTGCCACCAGCCAGGGGGTGGTTAACTATGGCTACACCTTC.

The gene calls are TRBV19 and TRBJ1-1; D ambiguous. There are 13 residues in the CDR3. Germline assignment: CDR1 LNHDA and CDR2 SQIVND (reference sequence). The germline V and J ends were trimmed by 3 bases and 1 base, with 6 bases remaining between them. The chain's CDR3 is CASSINQNTEAFF. Here the CDR3 DNA reads TGTGCCAGTAGTATCAATCAGAACACTGAAGCTTTCTTT. Together with reference TRBV19 and TRBJ1-1, the CDR3 gives the full variable domain: DGGITQSPKYLFRKEGQNVTLSCEQNLNHDAMYWYRQDPGQGLRLIYYSQIVNDFQKGDIAEGYSVSREKKESFPLTVTSAQKNPTAFYLCASSINQNTEAFFGQGTRLTVV.

The J gene is TRBJ2-7, the V gene TRBV27, with a tentative D call TRBD2 (5 bases). Deletions cut 5 bases from V and 4 bases from J, with 12 bases between. Germline V gene sequence: CDR1 MNHEY, CDR2 SMNVEV (reference sequence). The CDR3 loop spans 13 amino acids. This CDR3 is CASSPFTGYEQYF. CDR3 nucleotide sequence: TGTGCCAGCAGTCCTTTCACGGGATACGAGCAGTACTTC.

The chain links TRBV10-3 to TRBJ2-2; the match to TRBD2 covers 9 bases. In germline, CDR1 is ENHRY, CDR2 SYGVKD. This CDR3 has 17 amino acids. J lost 3 bases, V lost 4 bases, and 9 bases had no gene match. The CDR3 loop reads CAISGSSGRSDTGELFF. In DNA form, the CDR3 reads TGTGCCATCAGTGGCAGTAGCGGGAGATCGGACACCGGGGAGCTGTTTTTT.

V and J are TRBV6-4 and TRBJ2-1; 11 nucleotides line up with TRBD1. J gave up 8 bases and V 2 bases, and 5 bases lay outside the gene matches. The CDR3 contains 15 residues. Germline-derived CDR1 and CDR2 are MRHNA and SNTAGT. The CDR3 spells CASSDGGTGGDEQFF. The CDR3 nucleotides read TGTGCCAGCAGTGACGGGGGGACAGGGGGGGATGAGCAGTTCTTC.

This clone was counted between two and nine times. The chain employs TRBV29-1 and TRBJ1-1, with D possibly TRBD1 on 5 matching bases. The germline CDR1 and CDR2 sequences are SQVTM and ANQGSEA. Trimming shortened V by 6 bases and J by 11 bases, and 16 bases separated the two germline ends. The CDR3 spans 11 residues. The CDR3 nucleotides are TGCAGCGTCCCCCAAGGGGCGAGGGCTTTCTTT. This encodes CSVPQGARAFF.

The chain recombines TRBV10-3 with TRBJ1-1; D call uncertain. Trimming removed 0 bases from V and 6 bases from J, with 8 bases in between. This CDR3 has 13 amino acids. Germline-derived CDR1 and CDR2 are ENHRY and SYGVKD. CDR3 sequence reads: CAISESVGPEAFF. CDR3 DNA sequence: TGTGCCATCAGTGAGTCGGTTGGGCCTGAAGCTTTCTTT.

This clone came up a few times. The V gene is TRBV15, the J gene TRBJ2-1; TRBD2 agrees at 11 bases. The germline V gene encodes CDR1 LNHNV and CDR2 YYDKDF (reference sequence). The CDR3 runs 16 residues. V lost 4 bases to trimming and J lost 14 bases; unmatched junction nucleotides: 16. The CDR3, as DNA: TGTGCCACCAGCACATACTCGGGGGCTAGCGGGGGGCGGGAGTTCTTC. Its translation: CATSTYSGASGGREFF.

The CDR3 DNA reads TGTGCCAGCAGCCCTTCCCGGGACTACGAGCAGTACTTC. Its translation: CASSPSRDYEQYF. The rearrangement joins TRBV4-2 to TRBJ2-7, with D perhaps TRBD2 (5 bases). CDR1 LGHNA and CDR2 YNFKEQ come from the germline V gene. The CDR3 contains 13 residues. V lost 4 bases, J lost 3 bases, and 10 bases lay in between.

This clone was seen just once. The chain carries TRBV9 and TRBJ1-3; the D gene is possibly TRBD1 (5 bases). The V gene's germline CDR1 is SGDLS and CDR2 YYNGEE. The CDR3 loop spans 16 amino acids. Trimming cost V 0 bases and J 8 bases, with 18 bases left between them. In nucleotides, the CDR3 is TGTGCCAGCAGCGTAGCAGGACAAGGCTGGAGGGACACCATATATTTT. Translation gives CASSVAGQGWRDTIYF.

V and J are TRBV6-6 and TRBJ2-7; 7 bases are a match to TRBD1. CDR1 MNHNY and CDR2 SVGAGI come from the germline V gene (reference sequence). The CDR3 sequence is 13 residues long. After removal of 6 bases from V and 3 bases from J, the junction contained 5 bases not matched to a gene. As DNA, the CDR3 is TGTGCCAGCAGGGTGGGACAGCGCTACGAGCAGTACTTC. Its protein is CASRVGQRYEQYF.

The chain is built from TRBV5-6 and TRBJ1-1; TRBD1 is a possible D gene (5 bases). Trimming shortened V by 4 bases and J by 10 bases, and 17 bases separated the two germline ends. The length of the CDR3 is 13 residues. The germline gives CDR1 SGHDT, CDR2 YYEEEE. The CDR3 protein is CASSRWGGDVAFF. Written as DNA, the CDR3 is TGTGCCAGCAGCCGGTGGGGAGGGGATGTAGCTTTCTTT. The full variable domain, completed using reference TRBV5-6 and TRBJ1-1, is DAGVTQSPTHLIKTRGQQVTLRCSPKSGHDTVSWYQQALGQGPQFIFQYYEEEERQRGNFPDRFSGHQFPNYSSELNVNALLLGDSALYLCASSRWGGDVAFFGQGTRLTVV.

The chain couples TRBV6-6 to TRBJ1-4; D gene unclear. This CDR3 contains 15 residues. With 6 bases removed from V and 0 bases from J, the gap between germline ends came to 11 bases. Per germline, CDR1 MNHNY and CDR2 SVGAGI (reference sequence). This chain's CDR3 is CASRLNSATNEKLFF. Written as DNA, the CDR3 is TGTGCCAGCAGACTCAATAGTGCAACTAATGAAAAACTGTTTTTT.

The chain couples TRBV28 to TRBJ1-1, with D unclear. Germline values: CDR1 MDHEN, CDR2 SYDVKM. The CDR3 is made up of 14 amino acids. Trimming left V 4 bases short and J 0 bases short, with 9 bases between. The CDR3 DNA follows: TGTGCCAGCAGTTCTGTTGACATGAACACTGAAGCTTTCTTT. Its translation: CASSSVDMNTEAFF.

The V gene is TRBV7-2, the J gene TRBJ1-1; D might be TRBD1 (6 bases). The length of the CDR3 is 15 residues. Deletions cut 2 bases from V and 5 bases from J, with 15 bases between. CDR1 is SGHTA, CDR2 FQGNSA, per germline. The CDR3: CASSLIQGTWTEAFF. Written as DNA, the CDR3 is TGTGCCAGCAGCTTAATCCAGGGGACGTGGACTGAAGCTTTCTTT. Full variable domain (missing parts from reference TRBV7-2 and TRBJ1-1): GAGVSQSPSNKVTEKGKDVELRCDPISGHTALYWYRQSLGQGLEFLIYFQGNSAPDKSGLPSDRFSAERTGGSVSTLTIQRTQQEDSAVYLCASSLIQGTWTEAFFGQGTRLTVV.

The chain carries TRBV7-9 and TRBJ2-5, with a possible D match to TRBD1 (6 bases). CDR1 is SEHNR and CDR2 is FQNEAQ in the germline V gene (reference sequence). The CDR3 is 16 amino acids. Trimming took 5 bases from V and 1 from J, leaving 17 bases between them. The CDR3 is CASSPKDSIRQETQYF. In DNA, the CDR3 is TGTGCCAGCAGCCCCAAGGACAGTATCCGCCAAGAGACCCAGTACTTC.

The chain has TRBV7-9 and TRBJ2-7, with D possibly being TRBD1 (5 bases). Trimming cost V 3 bases and J 2 bases, with 11 bases left between them. The CDR3 is 14 amino acids. Per the germline V gene, CDR1 is SEHNR and CDR2 is FQNEAQ (reference sequence). The DNA of the CDR3 is TGTGCCAGCAGCTTGGGGCTGATCGCCTACGAGCAGTACTTC. Its protein is CASSLGLIAYEQYF.

The rearrangement uses TRBV28 and TRBJ2-7, with 11 bases lining up with TRBD2. CDR1 and CDR2 (germline): MDHEN, SYDVKM. CDR3 size: 16 residues. The V and J ends lost 6 bases and 4 bases, in that order; junction bases with no gene match: 11. The CDR3: CASSQISGRGRYEQYF. The CDR3 nucleotides are TGTGCCAGCAGCCAGATTAGCGGGAGGGGGAGGTACGAGCAGTACTTC.

J is TRBJ2-5 and V is TRBV11-2; 7 bases agree with TRBD2. Losses at the gene ends were 8 bases for V and 5 bases for J; bases not matched to a gene: 8. The CDR3 extends over 13 amino acids. In germline, CDR1 is SGHAT, CDR2 FQNNGV. Here the CDR3 reads CASLAGVWETQYF. The CDR3 nucleotides are TGTGCCAGCTTGGCGGGAGTTTGGGAGACCCAGTACTTC.

The chain employs TRBV6-6 and TRBJ1-1; possible D gene TRBD1, 5 bases. The CDR3 has 15 amino acids. Germline lookup yields CDR1 MNHNY and CDR2 SVGAGI (reference sequence). The germline V and J ends were trimmed by 4 bases and 2 bases, with 14 bases remaining between them. The CDR3 nucleotides read TGTGCCAGCAGTTTGCGCACAGGCCAAAACACTGAAGCTTTCTTT. Residues: CASSLRTGQNTEAFF.

The chain carries TRBV13 and TRBJ2-1; D ambiguous. Germline V gene sequence: CDR1 PRHDT, CDR2 FYEKMQ (reference sequence). CDR3 length equals 11 residues. With 0 bases removed from V and 8 bases from J, the gap between germline ends came to 2 bases. The DNA for the CDR3 is TGTGCCAGCAGCTTAGGCGATGAGCAGTTCTTC. Protein product: CASSLGDEQFF.

The genes are TRBV10-3 and TRBJ2-1; 14 bases are shared with TRBD2. The CDR3 has 17 amino acids. V shed 7 bases, J shed 7 bases, and the junction held 12 bases outside the gene matches. CDR1 ENHRY and CDR2 SYGVKD come from the germline V gene. The CDR3 DNA is TGTGCCATCAAGACTAGCGGGGGGGCCGGGGCAACGAATGAGCAGTTCTTC. Amino acids: CAIKTSGGAGATNEQFF.

The chain is built from TRBV28 and TRBJ2-7; 11 positions match TRBD2. Per germline, CDR1 MDHEN and CDR2 SYDVKM. This CDR3 is built from 17 residues. The junction had 14 bases not matched to a gene; V was cut back by 6 bases and J by 4 bases. In nucleotides, the CDR3 is TGTGCCAGCAGGATCTACGGGCTAGCGGGAGGAGCTTACGAGCAGTACTTC. This gives the protein CASRIYGLAGGAYEQYF.

The chain uses TRBV30 and TRBJ1-4; 8 positions agree with TRBD1. The CDR3 contains 14 residues. Germline assignment: CDR1 GTSNPN and CDR2 SVGIG (reference sequence). With V trimmed by 1 base and J by 6 bases, 4 bases remained unmatched. CDR3 coding DNA: TGTGCCTGGAGTGCCTCAGGGGGCTATGAAAAACTGTTTTTT. Its translation: CAWSASGGYEKLFF.

There are a few counts of this clone. V gene TRBV12-5 combines with J gene TRBJ1-2; D ambiguous. This CDR3 is 14 amino acids long. V was shortened by 3 bases and J by 4 bases, with 12 bases between the two germline ends. Germline V gives CDR1 LGHNT, CDR2 FRNRAP. DNA for the CDR3: TGTGCTAGTGGTTTAGTCGAACAGAGCTATGGCTACACCTTC. This codes for CASGLVEQSYGYTF.

The chain recombines TRBV28 with TRBJ1-2; perhaps TRBD1 as D (5 bases). Germline CDR1 and CDR2: MDHEN and SYDVKM. The CDR3 contains 13 residues. V gave up 6 bases and J gave up 4 bases, with 12 bases separating them. The CDR3 reads CASRRLGLYGYTF. In nucleotides, the CDR3 is TGTGCCAGCAGACGGCTGGGACTCTATGGCTACACCTTC.

To note about this clone: One end of the junction varies from germline; a read error may be responsible. The chain is built from TRBV7-7 and TRBJ1-2; the match to TRBD1 covers 7 bases. Germline CDR1 and CDR2: SSHAT and FNYEAQ (reference sequence). The CDR3 runs 17 residues. CDR3 protein: CASSLNPSYRGDYGYTF. CDR3 nucleotide sequence: TGTGCTAGCAGCCTTAACCCGTCCTACAGGGGTGACTATGGCTACACCTTC.